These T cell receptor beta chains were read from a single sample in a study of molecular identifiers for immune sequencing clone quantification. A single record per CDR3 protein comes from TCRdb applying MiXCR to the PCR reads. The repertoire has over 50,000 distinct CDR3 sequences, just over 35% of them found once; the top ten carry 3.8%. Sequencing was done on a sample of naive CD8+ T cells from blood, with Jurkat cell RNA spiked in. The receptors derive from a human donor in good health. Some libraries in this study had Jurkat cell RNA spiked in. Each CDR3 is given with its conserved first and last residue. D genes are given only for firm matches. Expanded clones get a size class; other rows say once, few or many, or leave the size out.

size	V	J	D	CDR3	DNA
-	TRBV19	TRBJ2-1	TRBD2	CASSMGTSAQAGEQFF	TGTGCCAGTAGTATGGGAACTAGCGCCCAAGCCGGCGAGCAGTTCTTC
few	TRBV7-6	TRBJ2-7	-	CASSARTESSYEQYF	TGTGCCAGCAGCGCAAGGACAGAGAGCTCCTACGAGCAGTACTTC
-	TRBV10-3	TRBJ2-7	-	CAIRESMGIGYEQYF	TGTGCCATCAGGGAGTCGATGGGGATCGGCTACGAGCAGTACTTC
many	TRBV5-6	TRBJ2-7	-	CASSLGRGREFEQYF	TGTGCCAGCAGCTTGGGCCGGGGTAGAGAATTTGAGCAGTACTTC
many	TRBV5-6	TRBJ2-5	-	CASSLDRGGWTQYF	TGTGCCAGCAGCCTGGACCGCGGTGGTTGGACCCAGTACTTC
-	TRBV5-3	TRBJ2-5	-	CASSVMGGGGETQYF	TGTGCCAGCAGCGTTATGGGAGGGGGTGGGGAGACCCAGTACTTC
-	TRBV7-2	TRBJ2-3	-	CASSIPPRPPSTDTLYF	TGTGCCAGCAGCATCCCTCCTAGGCCGCCTAGCACAGATACGCTGTATTTT
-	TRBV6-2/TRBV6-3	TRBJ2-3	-	CASSWTLYSTDTQYF	TGTGCCAGCAGTTGGACATTATATTCCACAGATACGCAGTATTTT
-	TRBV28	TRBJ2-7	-	CASSLRGIYEQYF	TGTGCCAGCAGTCTCCGTGGGATCTACGAGCAGTACTTC
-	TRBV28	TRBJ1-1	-	CASSLGRPSNAEAFF	TGTGCCAGCAGTTTGGGCCGGCCCTCTAACGCTGAAGCTTTCTTT
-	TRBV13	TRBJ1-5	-	CASSFGQINRPQHF	TGTGCCAGCAGCTTTGGGCAGATCAATCGGCCCCAGCATTTT
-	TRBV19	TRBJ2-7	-	CASSISSHGQYF	TGTGCCAGTAGTATCTCAAGCCACGGGCAGTACTTC
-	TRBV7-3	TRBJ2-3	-	CASSLRYRHTDTQYF	TGTGCCAGCAGCTTACGGTATAGGCACACAGATACGCAGTATTTT
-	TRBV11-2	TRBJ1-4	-	CASSHTDSTTELFF	TGTGCCAGCAGCCACACTGACAGCACGACGGAACTGTTTTTT
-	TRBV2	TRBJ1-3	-	CASSEAQGSGNTIYF	TGTGCCAGCAGTGAAGCGCAAGGTTCTGGAAACACCATATATTTT
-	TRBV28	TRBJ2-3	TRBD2	CASRASGGESTGTQYF	TGTGCCAGCAGGGCTAGCGGGGGGGAAAGCACAGGTACGCAGTATTTT
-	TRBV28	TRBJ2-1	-	CASSSPKVGLEQFF	TGTGCCAGCAGTTCGCCCAAGGTCGGGCTTGAGCAGTTCTTC
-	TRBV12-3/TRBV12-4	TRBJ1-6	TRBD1	CACSRSPQGVNSPLHF	TGTGCCTGCAGTAGGTCCCCCCAGGGGGTGAATTCACCCCTCCACTTT
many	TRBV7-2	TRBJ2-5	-	CASSRGPRETQYF	TGTGCCAGCAGCCGAGGCCCCAGGGAGACCCAGTACTTC
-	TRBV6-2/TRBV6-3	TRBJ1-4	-	CASSSGTTSNEKLFF	TGTGCCAGCAGCTCCGGGACAACTAGCAATGAAAAACTGTTTTTT
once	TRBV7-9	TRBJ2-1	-	CASCEPGFSHNEQFF	TGTGCCAGCTGCGAACCGGGTTTTTCCCACAATGAGCAGTTCTTC
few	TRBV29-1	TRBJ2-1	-	CSLSGSTVDEQFF	TGCAGCCTTTCTGGGAGCACGGTCGATGAGCAGTTCTTC
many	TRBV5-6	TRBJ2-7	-	CASSSEAYEQYF	TGTGCCAGCAGCTCGGAAGCCTACGAGCAGTACTTC
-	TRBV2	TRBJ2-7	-	CASSALTLDEQYF	TGTGCCAGCAGTGCTCTCACGCTGGACGAGCAGTACTTC
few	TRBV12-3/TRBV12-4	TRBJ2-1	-	CASSFGLEQFF	TGTGCCAGCAGTTTCGGCCTGGAGCAGTTCTTC
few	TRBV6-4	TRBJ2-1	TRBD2	CASSEWTSVLGPNEQFF	TGTGCCAGCAGTGAATGGACTAGTGTATTAGGGCCCAATGAGCAGTTCTTC
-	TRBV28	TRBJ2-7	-	CASSPPVAEKYYEQYF	TGTGCCAGCAGTCCACCCGTAGCGGAGAAGTATTACGAGCAGTACTTC
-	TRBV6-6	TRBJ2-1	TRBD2	CASSSDFGGRSYNEQFF	TGTGCCAGCAGCTCTGATTTCGGGGGGAGGTCCTACAATGAGCAGTTCTTC
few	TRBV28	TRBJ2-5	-	CASSSTMMGGNQETQYF	TGTGCCAGCAGTTCCACGATGATGGGGGGAAACCAAGAGACCCAGTACTTC
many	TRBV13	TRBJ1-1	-	CASWGSGEQNTEAFF	TGTGCCAGCTGGGGCTCTGGGGAACAGAACACTGAAGCTTTCTTT
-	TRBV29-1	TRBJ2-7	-	CSVTLPGFSRAPYF	TGCAGCGTTACCCTTCCGGGCTTTAGCCGGGCACCGTACTTC
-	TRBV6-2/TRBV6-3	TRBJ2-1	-	CASSYPLGRAEQFF	TGTGCCAGCAGTTACCCCCTGGGTAGGGCCGAGCAGTTCTTC
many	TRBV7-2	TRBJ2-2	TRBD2	CASSLGLAGAAGELFF	TGTGCCAGCAGCTTAGGACTAGCGGGAGCCGCGGGGGAGCTGTTTTTT
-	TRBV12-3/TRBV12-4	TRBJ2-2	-	CASTPSRELFF	TGTGCCAGCACCCCCTCCAGGGAGCTGTTTTTT
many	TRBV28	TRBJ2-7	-	CASSLSRRAKGSLSYEQYF	TGTGCCAGCAGTTTATCTCGTCGGGCAAAAGGTTCGTTAAGCTACGAGCAGTACTTC
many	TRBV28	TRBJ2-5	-	CASSSVQETQYF	TGTGCCAGCAGTTCCGTTCAAGAGACCCAGTACTTC
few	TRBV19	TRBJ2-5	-	CASSMYETQYF	TGTGCCAGTAGTATGTATGAGACCCAGTACTTC
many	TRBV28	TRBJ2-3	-	CASIKRPTDTQYF	TGTGCCAGCATAAAGCGGCCCACAGATACGCAGTATTTT
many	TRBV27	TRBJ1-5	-	CASSFRGVQPQHF	TGTGCCAGCAGTTTTAGAGGAGTTCAGCCCCAGCATTTT
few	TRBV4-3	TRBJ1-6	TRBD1	CASSQDRGPYNSPLHF	TGCGCCAGCAGCCAAGACAGGGGGCCCTATAATTCACCCCTCCACTTT
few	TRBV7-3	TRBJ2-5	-	CASSLTGGETQYF	TGTGCCAGCAGCTTGACAGGCGGCGAGACCCAGTACTTC
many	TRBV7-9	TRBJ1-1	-	CATNDRPEAFF	TGTGCCACCAATGACAGGCCCGAAGCTTTCTTT
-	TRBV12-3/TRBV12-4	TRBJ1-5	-	CASSLPGSIQPQLF	TGTGCCAGCAGTCTCCCGGGGAGCATTCAGCCCCAGCTTTTT
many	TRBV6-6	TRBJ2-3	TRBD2	CASSYSGLAGVERDTQYF	TGTGCCAGCAGTTACTCGGGACTAGCGGGAGTGGAAAGAGATACGCAGTATTTT
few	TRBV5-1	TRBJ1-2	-	CASSLQFDSDYGYTF	TGCGCCAGCAGCTTGCAATTTGACAGCGACTATGGCTACACCTTC
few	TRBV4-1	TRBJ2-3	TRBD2	CASSQLVAGRLGTDTQYF	TGCGCCAGCAGCCAATTGGTAGCGGGACGTCTGGGCACAGATACGCAGTATTTT
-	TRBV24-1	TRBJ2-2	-	CATRQAAGELFF	TGTGCCACCCGACAGGCGGCCGGGGAGCTGTTTTTT
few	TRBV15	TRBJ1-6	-	CATSRGTVSSYNSPLHF	TGTGCCACCAGCAGAGGAACCGTGAGCTCCTATAATTCACCCCTCCACTTT
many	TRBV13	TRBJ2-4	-	CASSLGPVQSVAKNIQYF	TGTGCCAGCAGCTTAGGTCCGGTACAGAGCGTAGCCAAAAACATTCAGTACTTC
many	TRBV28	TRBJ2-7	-	CASSLPGEDEQYF	TGTGCCAGCAGTTTACCAGGGGAGGACGAGCAGTACTTC
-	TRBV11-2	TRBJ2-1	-	CASSFRSREQFF	TGTGCCAGCAGCTTCCGGAGCAGAGAGCAGTTCTTC
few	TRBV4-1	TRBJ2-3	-	CASSQTTGLTDTQYF	TGCGCCAGCAGCCAGACCACGGGTCTGACAGATACGCAGTATTTT
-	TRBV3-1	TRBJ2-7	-	CASSPWGLRYEQYF	TGTGCCAGCAGCCCGTGGGGCCTACGGTACGAGCAGTACTTC
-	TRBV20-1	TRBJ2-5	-	CSALPSDRWETQYF	TGCAGTGCTCTCCCATCGGACAGATGGGAGACCCAGTACTTC
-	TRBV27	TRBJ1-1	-	CASRKAGGWVTFF	TGTGCCAGCAGAAAAGCGGGGGGCTGGGTGACTTTCTTT
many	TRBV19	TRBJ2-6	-	CASSISSGGANVLTF	TGTGCCAGTAGTATAAGTAGTGGAGGGGCCAACGTCCTGACTTTC
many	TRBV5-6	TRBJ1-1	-	CASSRQAMNTEAFF	TGTGCCAGCAGTAGACAGGCCATGAACACTGAAGCTTTCTTT